This T cell receptor (beta chain) was observed in a study of graft-versus-host responses after intestinal transplantation. Overall study: Among the recipients, all got anti-thymocyte globulin induction and then tacrolimus and steroids for around 3 years.

Findings of the study overall: GvH clones were found in recipient marrow; some appeared first in ileum or blood.

For this clone: Its antigen is not known.

Per germline, CDR1 PRHDT and CDR2 FYEKMQ (reference sequence). J gave up 5 bases and V 5 bases, and 7 bases lay outside the gene matches. CDR3 size: 14 residues. TCRdb keeps only in-frame clones here, not all; method: immunoSEQ multiplex PCR. The data show tens of thousands of clones, with approximately 94% seen just once and over 0.2% held by the top ten. The clonotype originates from a human donor who was the organ donor for an intestinal transplant. The genes are TRBV13 and TRBJ2-7, with 9 bases that match TRBD1. This specimen consisted of unstimulated CD4+ T cells sorted from spleen or lymph node cells, obtained before transplant. CDR3 sequence: CASSHTGGKDEQYF. CDR3 sequence (DNA): TGTGCCAGCAGCCACACAGGGGGCAAGGACGAGCAGTACTTC.